This T cell receptor beta chain was captured by sequencing in a study of blood T cell repertoires in COVID-19. In this sample, this clone turned up once. V lost 4 bases and J lost 8, with 18 bases in between. Germline loops: CDR1 MGHDK, CDR2 SYGVNS. The CDR3 runs 15 residues. Sequencing was performed with immunoSEQ multiplex PCR; in TCRdb, only in-frame clones are kept and a portion is missing. This table holds some 270,000 clones, around nine tenths found once. The receptor was isolated from a woman in her sixties or seventies who had recovered from COVID-19. V and J are TRBV25-1 and TRBJ2-1, with D unclear. Sequenced sample: peripheral blood. The CDR3 region has the DNA TGTGCCAGCAGTGGAAGCCCGTTAGCCGGAGATGAGCAGTTCTTC. Translated: CASSGSPLAGDEQFF.